In its sample, the clone carrying this TCR beta chain was seen a few times. This specimen belongs to a study of human T cells and chemical hapten exposure. The wider study: The patient population, which was mostly female, had alopecia areata, totalis or universalis.

The CDR3 loop spans 13 amino acids. From germline, CDR1 is SQVTM and CDR2 ANQGSEA. Trimming removed 3 bases at V and 4 bases at J, with 9 bases between. Each cDNA molecule in the library carried unique molecular identifiers. Each CDR3 protein gets one entry after TCRdb re-called the RACE reads with MiXCR. Of 150,000 to 200,000 distinct CDR3 sequences listed, about a quarter were seen once; the top ten hold 2% to 2.5%. The time point denotes: patch test 3, about 24 weeks after DPC sensitization. Specified treatment: therapeutic diphenylcyclopropenone sensitization with weekly scalp DPC. The receptor was derived from a woman under 30 with alopecia areata. Some clones in this sample may be carry-over from other donors' samples. V gene TRBV29-1 combines with J gene TRBJ2-2, with D maybe TRBD1 (5 bases). The starting material was whole blood, obtained in connection with sensitization to the hapten diphenylcyclopropenone (DPC). The CDR3 DNA sequence: TGCAGCGTTGACAGGGCTGGCACCGGGGAGCTGTTTTTT. Protein sequence: CSVDRAGTGELFF.